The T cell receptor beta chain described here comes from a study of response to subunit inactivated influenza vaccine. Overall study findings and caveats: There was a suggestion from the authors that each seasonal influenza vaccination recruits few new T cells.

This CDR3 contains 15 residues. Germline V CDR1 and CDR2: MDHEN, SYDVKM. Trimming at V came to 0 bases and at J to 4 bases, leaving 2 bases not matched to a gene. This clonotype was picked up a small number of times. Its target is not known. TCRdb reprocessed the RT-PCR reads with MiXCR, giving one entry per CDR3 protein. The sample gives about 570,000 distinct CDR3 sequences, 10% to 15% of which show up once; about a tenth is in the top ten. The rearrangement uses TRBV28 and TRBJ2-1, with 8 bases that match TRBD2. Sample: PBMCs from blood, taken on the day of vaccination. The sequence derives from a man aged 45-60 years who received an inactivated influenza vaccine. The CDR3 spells CASSLWASGYNEQFF. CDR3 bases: TGTGCCAGCAGTTTATGGGCTAGCGGGTACAATGAGCAGTTCTTC.